This T cell receptor (beta chain) was profiled in a study of blood T cells in healthy people across ages. General study findings and limits: Observed TCR beta diversity showed a strong correlation with the percentage of naive T cells as measured by flow cytometry.

The CDR3 spans 11 residues. Germline lookup yields CDR1 SQVTM and CDR2 ANQGSEA. Trimming removed 7 bases at V and 1 base at J, with 7 bases between. Together with a sample-barcoded 5' primer, a J-beta primer mix was included in a second PCR lasting roughly 6 to 12 cycles. From the 5' RACE reads, TCRdb called clonotypes with MiXCR, one entry per CDR3 protein. The table has more than 600,000 distinct CDR3 sequences, approximately 25% seen once; the top ten hold more than 7.5%. With regard to this clonotype: Its antigen remains unidentified.

This sample also belongs to another study, concerning T cells of mothers and their children. As that study records: An overlap that was slightly higher, though non-significant, was seen in related mother-child pairs versus unrelated pairs.

The sequenced material came from blood. The chain recombines TRBV29-1 with TRBJ1-1, with unresolved D. The receptor's source is a boy aged 5-17 years in good health. Here the CDR3 DNA reads TGCAGCGCTACAAAGAACACTGAAGCTTTCTTT. Its protein product is CSATKNTEAFF.